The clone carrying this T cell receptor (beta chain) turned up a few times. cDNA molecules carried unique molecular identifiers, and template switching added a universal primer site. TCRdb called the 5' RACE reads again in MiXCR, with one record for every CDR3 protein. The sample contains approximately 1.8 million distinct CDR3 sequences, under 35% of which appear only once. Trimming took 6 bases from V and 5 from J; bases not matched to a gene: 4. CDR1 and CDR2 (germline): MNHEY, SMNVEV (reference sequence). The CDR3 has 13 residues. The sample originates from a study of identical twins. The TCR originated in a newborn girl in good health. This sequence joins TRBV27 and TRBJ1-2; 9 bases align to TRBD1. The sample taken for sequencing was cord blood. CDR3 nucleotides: TGTGCCAGCAGGGGACAGGGAGAGTATGGCTACACCTTC. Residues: CASRGQGEYGYTF.